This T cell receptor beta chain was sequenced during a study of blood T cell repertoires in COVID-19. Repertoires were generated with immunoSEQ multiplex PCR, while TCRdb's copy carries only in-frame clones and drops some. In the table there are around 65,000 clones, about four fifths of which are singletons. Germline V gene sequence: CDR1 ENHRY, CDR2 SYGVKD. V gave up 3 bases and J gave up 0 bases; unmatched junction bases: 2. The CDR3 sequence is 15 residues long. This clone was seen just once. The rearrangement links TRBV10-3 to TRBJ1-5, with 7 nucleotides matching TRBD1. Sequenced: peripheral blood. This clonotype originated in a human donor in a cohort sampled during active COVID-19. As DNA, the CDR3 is TGTGCCATCAGTGATACAGGGGATAGCAATCAGCCCCAGCATTTT. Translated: CAISDTGDSNQPQHF.